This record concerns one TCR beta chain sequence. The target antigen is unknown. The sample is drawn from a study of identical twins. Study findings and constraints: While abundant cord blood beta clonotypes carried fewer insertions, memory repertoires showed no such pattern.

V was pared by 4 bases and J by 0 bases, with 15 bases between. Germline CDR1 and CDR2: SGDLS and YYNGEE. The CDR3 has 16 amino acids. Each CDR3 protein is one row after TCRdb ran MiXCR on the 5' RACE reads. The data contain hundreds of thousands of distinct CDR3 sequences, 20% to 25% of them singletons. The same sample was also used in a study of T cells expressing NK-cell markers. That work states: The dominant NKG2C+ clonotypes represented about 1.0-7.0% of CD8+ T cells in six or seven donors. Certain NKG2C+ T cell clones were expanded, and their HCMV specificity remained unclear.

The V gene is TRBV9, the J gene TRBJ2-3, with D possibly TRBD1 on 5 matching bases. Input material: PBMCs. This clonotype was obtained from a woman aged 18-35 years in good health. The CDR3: CASSTIGQTSTDTQYF. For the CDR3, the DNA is TGTGCCAGCAGCACGATAGGACAAACTAGCACAGATACGCAGTATTTT.